The 12 T cell receptor beta chains below were found in one sample sequenced in a study of OX40 agonist ivuxolimab in advanced cancers. The method was immunoSEQ multiplex PCR; TCRdb's version includes in-frame clones alone and lacks a portion of them. Of approximately 49,000 clones in the sample, about 85% were seen once. The specimen comprised CD4+ or CD8+ T cells sorted from blood, sampled in a trial of the OX40 agonist ivuxolimab. All receptors come from an adult with an advanced solid tumor such as melanoma, head and neck, liver or kidney cancer.

The count of this clone is one. This chain connects TRBV6-5 to TRBJ2-1; 9 nucleotides align to TRBD2. Trimming at V came to 5 bases and at J to 8 bases, leaving 7 bases not matched to a gene. The CDR3 totals 14 residues. Germline V CDR1 and CDR2: MNHEY, SVGAGI. Written as DNA, the CDR3 is TGTGCCAGCAGTCCGCGGGGGGGCCAATATGAGCAGTTCTTC. It specifies CASSPRGGQYEQFF.

This chain links TRBV4-2 with TRBJ2-1; perhaps TRBD2 as D (5 bases). This CDR3 spans 14 amino acids. V lost 7 bases and J lost 9, with 19 bases in between. Germline V lookup: CDR1 LGHNA, CDR2 YNFKEQ. The DNA for the CDR3 is TGTGCCAGCACCCCAAGATTAGGAGGAGGTGAGCAGTTCTTC. This gives the protein CASTPRLGGGEQFF.

The V and J genes are TRBV6-6 and TRBJ2-1, with 7 bases fitting TRBD1. The CDR3 totals 15 residues. V dropped 6 bases and J dropped 1; count of bases not matched to a gene: 6. Germline V gene data show CDR1 as MNHNY and CDR2 as SVGAGI (reference sequence). The CDR3 here is CASSRTGESYNEQFF. Written as DNA, the CDR3 is TGTGCCAGCAGCCGCACAGGGGAATCCTACAATGAGCAGTTCTTC.

V gene TRBV4-3 combines with J gene TRBJ2-1; D uncertain. The CDR3 loop spans 13 amino acids. Germline V lookup: CDR1 LGHNA, CDR2 YSLEER. V shed 1 base and J shed 2 bases, with 3 bases lying between them. CDR3 amino acids: CASSQGTYNEQFF. The CDR3 nucleotides read TGCGCCAGCAGCCAAGGCACCTACAATGAGCAGTTCTTC.

V is TRBV11-2 and J is TRBJ2-4; TRBD1 matches 9 bases. J lost 6 bases, V lost 3 bases, and 6 bases had no gene match. The CDR3 covers 15 residues. Germline V gene sequence: CDR1 SGHAT, CDR2 FQNNGV. In nucleotides, the CDR3 is TGTGCCAGCAGCTTTGCACAGGGGGCGCGAAACATTCAGTACTTC. It specifies CASSFAQGARNIQYF.

The J gene is TRBJ2-7, the V gene TRBV27; TRBD2 is a possible D gene (5 bases). Germline V gives CDR1 MNHEY, CDR2 SMNVEV (reference sequence). Trimming left V 2 bases short and J 6 bases short, with 11 bases between. The CDR3 contains 13 residues. For the CDR3, the DNA is TGTGCCAGCAGTTTAAATGGCGGGTCCGAGCAGTACGTC. It is translated as CASSLNGGSEQYV.

This chain uses TRBV10-2 with TRBJ2-7; D call uncertain. The CDR3 contains 14 residues. V was clipped by 0 bases and J by 4 bases, with 10 bases between them. Germline lookup yields CDR1 WSHSY and CDR2 SAAADI. The chain's CDR3 is CASSESLNQYEQYV. The CDR3, as DNA: TGCGCCAGCAGTGAGTCGCTCAATCAGTACGAGCAGTACGTC.

This clone has only a few counts. The chain is built from TRBV6-1 and TRBJ2-7; the D gene is possibly TRBD1 (5 bases). Germline V gene lookup returns CDR1 MNHNS and CDR2 SASEGT. CDR3 length: 16 residues. V was clipped by 2 bases and J by 0 bases, with 14 bases between them. DNA of the CDR3: TGTGCCAGCAGTGAAAGGGCAGGGCTAATCTCCTACGAGCAGTACTTC. It specifies CASSERAGLISYEQYF.

The sample holds one count of this clone. V usage is TRBV28 and J usage is TRBJ2-3; possibly TRBD2 for D (5 bases). The germline V gene has CDR1 MDHEN and CDR2 SYDVKM. The length of the CDR3 is 14 residues. V lost 6 bases to trimming and J lost 1 base, with 11 bases between them. As DNA, the CDR3 is TGTGCCAGCAGATCGGCCGGGGGCACAGATACGCAGTATTTT. Encoded protein: CASRSAGGTDTQYF.

The rearrangement uses TRBV28 and TRBJ2-7; D may be TRBD1 (5 bases). The CDR3 runs to 14 residues. Germline V CDR1 and CDR2: MDHEN, SYDVKM. V dropped 4 bases and J dropped 7 bases, with 17 bases sitting between them. CDR3: CASSYPHGRGEQYF. The CDR3 nucleotides read TGTGCCAGCAGTTATCCTCACGGAAGGGGAGAGCAGTACTTC.

The rearrangement uses TRBV9 and TRBJ2-3; D is unresolved. Trimming left V 1 base short and J 6 bases short, with 6 bases between. CDR1 is SGDLS and CDR2 is YYNGEE in the germline V gene. This CDR3 is built from 12 residues. In nucleotides, the CDR3 is TGTGCCAGCAGCGTAATGGGTGATACGCAGTATTTT. Amino acids: CASSVMGDTQYF.

This clone was recorded once. The chain combines TRBV4-3 with TRBJ1-2; D call uncertain. The CDR3 extends over 17 amino acids. Deletions cut 0 bases from V and 3 bases from J, with 17 bases between. CDR1 is LGHNA and CDR2 is YSLEER in the germline V gene. CDR3 bases: TGCGCCAGCAGCCAAGATGAGAGGCCGAGCGGCTACTATGGCTACACCTTC. This sequence encodes CASSQDERPSGYYGYTF.